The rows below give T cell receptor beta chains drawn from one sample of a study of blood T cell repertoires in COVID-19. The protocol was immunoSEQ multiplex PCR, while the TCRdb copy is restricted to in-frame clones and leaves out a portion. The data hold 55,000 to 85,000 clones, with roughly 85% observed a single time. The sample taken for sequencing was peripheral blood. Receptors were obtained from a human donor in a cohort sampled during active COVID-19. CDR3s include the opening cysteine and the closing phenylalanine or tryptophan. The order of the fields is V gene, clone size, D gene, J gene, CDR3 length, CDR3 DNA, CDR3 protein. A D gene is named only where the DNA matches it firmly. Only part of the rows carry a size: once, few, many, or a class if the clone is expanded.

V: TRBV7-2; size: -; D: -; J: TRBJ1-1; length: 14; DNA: TGTGCCAGCAACACAGGGCCGGGGAACACTGAAGCTTTCTTT; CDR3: CASNTGPGNTEAFF
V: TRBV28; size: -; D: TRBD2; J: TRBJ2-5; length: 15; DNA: TGTGCCCACAAGGGAGAGGGCTGGGGGGGAGAGACCCAGTACTTC; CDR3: CAHKGEGWGGETQYF
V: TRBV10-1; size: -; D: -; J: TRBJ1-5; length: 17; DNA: TGCGCCAGCAGTGAAGGTGGAGGGGGGGACAGCAATCAGCCCCAGCATTTT; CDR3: CASSEGGGGDSNQPQHF
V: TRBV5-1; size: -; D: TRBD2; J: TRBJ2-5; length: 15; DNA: TGCGCCAGCAGCCTGGGTGGGGGGGAACAAGAGACCCAGTACTTC; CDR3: CASSLGGGEQETQYF
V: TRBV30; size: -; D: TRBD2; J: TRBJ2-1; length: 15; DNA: TGTGCCTGGAGGGGACTAGCGGGGGTGTGGAATGAGCAGTTCTTC; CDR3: CAWRGLAGVWNEQFF
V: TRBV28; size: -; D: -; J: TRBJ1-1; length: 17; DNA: TGTGCCAGCAGGTACCCCTGGGGGGTTTCGGAGAACACTGAAGCTTTCTTT; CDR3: CASRYPWGVSENTEAFF
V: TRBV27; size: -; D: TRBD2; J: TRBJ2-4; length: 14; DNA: TGTGCCAGCAGTCCCCCGGGACTATCATACATTCAGTACTTC; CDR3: CASSPPGLSYIQYF
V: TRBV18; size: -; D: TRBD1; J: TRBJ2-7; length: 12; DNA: TGTGCCAGCTCAGGAACAGGGGCCGAGCAGTACTTC; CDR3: CASSGTGAEQYF
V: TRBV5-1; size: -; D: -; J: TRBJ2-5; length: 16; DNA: TGCGCCAGCAGCTTGCGCTTGACAGTCTATCGGGAGACCCAGTACTTC; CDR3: CASSLRLTVYRETQYF
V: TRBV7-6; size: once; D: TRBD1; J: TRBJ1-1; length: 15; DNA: TGTGCCAGCAGCTTAACGCCGGGACAGGGTGAAATGGCTTTCTTT; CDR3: CASSLTPGQGEMAFF
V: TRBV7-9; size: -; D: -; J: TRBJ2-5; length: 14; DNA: TGTGCCAGCAGCCGATCGACGGGTCAAGAGACCCAGTACTTC; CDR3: CASSRSTGQETQYF
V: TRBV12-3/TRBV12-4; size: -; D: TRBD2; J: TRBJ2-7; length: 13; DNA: TGTGCCAGCAGTTTGGGGGGGGATTACGAGCAGTACTTC; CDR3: CASSLGGDYEQYF
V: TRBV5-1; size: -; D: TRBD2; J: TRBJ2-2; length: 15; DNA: TGCGCCAGCAGCCGGACTAGCGGGAGTATCGGGGAGCTGTTTTTT; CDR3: CASSRTSGSIGELFF
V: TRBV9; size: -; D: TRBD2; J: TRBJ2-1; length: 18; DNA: TGTGCCAGCAGCGTAGCATCTACTAGGACTAGCGGGGGCCATGAGCAGTTCTTC; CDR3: CASSVASTRTSGGHEQFF
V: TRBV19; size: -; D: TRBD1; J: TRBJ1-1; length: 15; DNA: TGTGCCAGTAGTACCTATTCCGGGACAGGGACTGAAGCTTTCTTT; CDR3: CASSTYSGTGTEAFF
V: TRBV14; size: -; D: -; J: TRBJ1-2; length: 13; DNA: TGTGCCAGCAGCCAAGACCTGGCTTATGGCTACACCTTC; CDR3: CASSQDLAYGYTF
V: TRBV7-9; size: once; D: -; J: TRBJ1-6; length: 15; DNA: TGTGCCAGCAGCTTAGGTGCAGTCTCGGGGTCACCCCTCCACTTT; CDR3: CASSLGAVSGSPLHF
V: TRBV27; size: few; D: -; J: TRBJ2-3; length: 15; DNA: TGTGCCAGCAGTTTACAGCGCCTTGGCACAGATACGCAGTATTTT; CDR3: CASSLQRLGTDTQYF
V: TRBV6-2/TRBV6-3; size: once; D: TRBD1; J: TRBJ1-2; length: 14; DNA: TGTGCCAGCAGTTACCCGACAGGGTCGAATGGCTACACCTTC; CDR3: CASSYPTGSNGYTF
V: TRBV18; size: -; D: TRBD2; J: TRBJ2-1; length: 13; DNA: TGTGCCAGCTCTAGCGGGAGTAACGATGAGCAGTTCTTC; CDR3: CASSSGSNDEQFF
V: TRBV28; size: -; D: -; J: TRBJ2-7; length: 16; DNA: TGTGCCAGCTCCCAAGGTGGAGGCCCCTCTCTCTACGAGCAGTACTTC; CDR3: CASSQGGGPSLYEQYF
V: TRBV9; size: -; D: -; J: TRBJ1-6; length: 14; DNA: TGTGCCAGCAGCGCCGTGGCGGCAAATTCACCCCTCCACTTT; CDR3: CASSAVAANSPLHF
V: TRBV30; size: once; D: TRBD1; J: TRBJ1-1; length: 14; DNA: TGTGCCTGGGCCGGGGACAGGAGGAACACTGAAGCTTTCTTT; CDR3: CAWAGDRRNTEAFF
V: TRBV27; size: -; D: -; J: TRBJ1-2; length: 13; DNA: TGTGCCAGCAGTTTCGATCAGAACTATGGCTACACCTTC; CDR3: CASSFDQNYGYTF
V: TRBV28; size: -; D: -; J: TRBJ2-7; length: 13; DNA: TGTGCCAGCAGTTTAAGGACAGTTAATGGCAAGTACTTC; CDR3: CASSLRTVNGKYF
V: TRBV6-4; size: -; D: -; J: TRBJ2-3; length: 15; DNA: TGTGCCAGCAGTGACTTCCCGACTAGCACAGATACGCAGTATTTT; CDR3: CASSDFPTSTDTQYF